This TCR beta chain is from a study of blood T cell repertoires in COVID-19. The wider study: Italy, Spain and the United States were the sources of the convalescent and acute COVID-19 samples. Nucleic acid was either cDNA or gDNA, and it came from T cells, B-cell-depleted T cells, or PBMCs.

Repertoires were generated with immunoSEQ multiplex PCR, while TCRdb's copy carries only in-frame clones and drops some. The table lists about 210,000 clones, around 84% of them singletons. Trimming pared 11 bases from V and 0 bases from J, leaving 17 bases between. CDR1 and CDR2 from the germline V gene are MGHDK and SYGVNS. The CDR3 loop spans 14 amino acids. Living in 24 US areas, the participants were between roughly 18 and 89 years of age. This clone came up once. Sequencing input: PBMCs or T cells enriched from blood (not recorded which). The TCR comes from a man in his thirties or forties with acute COVID-19. V gene TRBV25-1 combines with J gene TRBJ2-7, with a possible D match to TRBD2 (6 bases). The CDR3 protein is CASQGGGDSYEQYF. In nucleotides, the CDR3 is TGTGCCTCCCAAGGTGGCGGGGACTCCTACGAGCAGTACTTC.